Described below is a single T cell receptor (beta chain) sequence and its context. During active infection, Seattle patients enrolled and were then monitored through disease. This entry is derived from a study of blood T cell repertoires in COVID-19. About the research overall: T cells, B-cell-depleted T cells, or PBMCs supplied cDNA or gDNA.

Authors' analysis steps: How many nucleated cells were present was estimated from reference gene primer amplification. Clones were read by immunoSEQ multiplex PCR, and TCRdb kept only the in-frame ones, dropping some. V, J and clone size are those of that table, while D and trimming were read from the DNA. The sample contains 60,000 to 80,000 clones, approximately 80% of which appear only once. The germline gives CDR1 LNHDA, CDR2 SQIVND (reference sequence). The CDR3 runs 17 residues. Trimming removed 5 bases from V and 1 base from J; junction bases left unmatched: 10. Input material: peripheral blood. The receptor comes from a man aged 50 or older with COVID-19, enrolled during active disease. This sequence joins TRBV19 and TRBJ1-5; TRBD1 matches at 8 bases. The CDR3 here is CASSLNDRGGSNQPQHF. The CDR3 nucleotides are TGTGCCAGTAGTCTCAACGACAGGGGTGGAAGCAATCAGCCCCAGCATTTT.